This is a list of T cell receptor beta chains from one sample in a study of Ad26.COV2.S vaccination and SARS-CoV-2 variants. Sequencing was performed with immunoSEQ multiplex PCR; in TCRdb, only in-frame clones are kept and a portion is missing. Of about 440,000 clones in the sample, around 88% were seen once. The sequences come from peripheral blood, collected in a trial of Ad26.COV2.S vaccine versus placebo. All receptors come from a person between 18 and 59 years old who received the Ad26.COV2.S COVID-19 vaccine or a placebo. CDR3s include the opening cysteine and the closing phenylalanine or tryptophan. The order of the fields is D gene, J gene, V gene, clone size, CDR3 protein, CDR3 DNA. A D gene is named only where the DNA matches it firmly. For some rows the clone size is stated as once, few or many, or as a class when expanded; others skip it.

TRBD2 TRBJ2-1 TRBV7-3 few CASSLAGVEEQFF TGTGCCAGCAGCTTGGCGGGAGTGGAGGAGCAGTTCTTC
- TRBJ2-4 TRBV21-1 - CASSKGGQRPAKNIQYF TGTGCCAGCAGCAAAGGGGGACAGCGCCCTGCCAAAAACATTCAGTACTTC
- TRBJ2-1 TRBV6-5 - CASSYGAREFF TGTGCCAGCAGTTACGGGGCCCGGGAGTTCTTC
- TRBJ1-2 TRBV29-1 - CSVEVRGPSGVGYGYTF TGCAGCGTTGAAGTTAGGGGTCCTTCAGGGGTGGGGTATGGCTACACCTTC
TRBD2 TRBJ2-1 TRBV28 - CASSVFGGRAVNEQFF TGTGCCAGCAGTGTCTTTGGCGGGAGGGCCGTCAATGAGCAGTTCTTC
TRBD2 TRBJ2-7 TRBV7-8 - CASSSRTSGAYEQYF TGTGCCAGCAGCTCCCGGACTAGCGGAGCCTACGAGCAGTACTTC
TRBD2 TRBJ2-1 TRBV30 - CAWNPSGRAFEQFF TGTGCCTGGAACCCTAGCGGGAGGGCCTTTGAGCAGTTCTTC
- TRBJ2-1 TRBV5-6 few CASNWGWDEQFF TGTGCCAGCAACTGGGGGTGGGATGAGCAGTTCTTC
- TRBJ2-7 TRBV18 - CASSENSQNREQYF TGTGCCAGCTCAGAAAACAGCCAGAATAGGGAGCAGTACTTC
- TRBJ1-6 TRBV19 - CASSIDPRGSNSPLHF TGTGCCAGTAGTATAGATCCCCGCGGATCAAATTCACCCCTCCACTTT
- TRBJ1-2 TRBV5-4 - CASSLIGGQNYGYTF TGTGCCAGCAGCTTGATAGGGGGGCAGAACTATGGCTACACCTTC
- TRBJ2-7 TRBV9 - CASSVDVTSYYEQYF TGTGCCAGCAGCGTAGATGTGACTAGTTATTACGAGCAGTACTTC
- TRBJ2-7 TRBV5-1 few CASSRGSFILYEQYF TGCGCCAGCAGCCGAGGGTCTTTTATCCTCTACGAGCAGTACTTC
- TRBJ1-2 TRBV4-2 - CASSQDLGRFNYGYTF TGTGCCAGCAGCCAAGATTTGGGCAGGTTTAACTATGGCTACACCTTC
TRBD1 TRBJ2-7 TRBV7-9 - CASSLDRGDDEQYF TGTGCCAGCAGCTTAGACAGGGGTGACGACGAGCAGTACTTC
TRBD2 TRBJ2-5 TRBV6-1 once CASSAFSGGFGEETQYF TGTGCCAGCAGTGCCTTCTCGGGAGGGTTTGGTGAAGAGACCCAGTACTTC
- TRBJ1-1 TRBV3-1/TRBV3-2 - CASSQASGAFAFF TGTGCCAGCAGCCAAGCTAGTGGTGCATTTGCTTTCTTT
- TRBJ2-6 TRBV19 - CASSIDRGSGANVLTF TGTGCCAGTAGTATTGATCGAGGGTCTGGGGCCAACGTCCTGACTTTC
- TRBJ1-5 TRBV28 - CASTMTGYQPQHF TGTGCCAGCACCATGACAGGCTATCAGCCCCAGCATTTT
- TRBJ2-7 TRBV28 - CASSSTPTAYEQYF TGTGCCAGCAGTTCTACTCCGACCGCCTACGAGCAGTACTTC
- TRBJ1-5 TRBV19 - CASSIDGGDNQPQHF TGTGCCAGTAGTATCGACGGGGGGGACAATCAGCCCCAGCATTTT
TRBD1 TRBJ1-2 TRBV24-1 - CATSGATGTGAYYGYTF TGTGCCACCAGTGGCGCCACCGGGACAGGGGCCTACTATGGCTACACCTTC
- TRBJ1-4 TRBV9 once CASSGLGDEKLFF TGTGCCAGCAGCGGGCTAGGCGATGAAAAACTGTTTTTT
- TRBJ1-3 TRBV5-4 - CASSPGTPAGNTIYF TGTGCCAGCAGCCCAGGCACTCCGGCTGGAAACACCATATATTTT
TRBD2 TRBJ2-5 TRBV5-4 once CASSIGTTPQETQYF TGTGCCAGCAGCATAGGGACTACCCCTCAAGAGACCCAGTACTTC
TRBD1 TRBJ1-1 TRBV5-4 once CASSGGLGTEAFF TGTGCCAGCTCAGGGGGTCTGGGCACTGAAGCTTTCTTT
TRBD2 TRBJ2-1 TRBV27 - CASSSTPSGGGNEQFF TGTGCCAGCAGTTCAACCCCTAGCGGAGGAGGCAATGAGCAGTTCTTC
- TRBJ1-1 TRBV18 - CASSPRRGGMSNTEAFF TGTGCCAGCTCACCAAGACGGGGAGGTATGTCGAACACTGAAGCTTTCTTT
- TRBJ2-1 TRBV9 - CASSVTDWEQFF TGTGCCAGCAGCGTAACCGACTGGGAGCAGTTCTTC
TRBD1 TRBJ2-2 TRBV19 - CASLGGQGANTGELFF TGTGCCAGCTTAGGGGGACAGGGCGCGAACACCGGGGAGCTGTTTTTT
- TRBJ1-2 TRBV28 - CASSRDYGYTF TGTGCCAGCAGCCGAGACTATGGCTACACCTTC
TRBD1 TRBJ1-5 TRBV6-1 - CASSEAGQTTQPQHF TGTGCCAGCAGTGAAGCGGGACAGACCACTCAGCCCCAGCATTTT
TRBD2 TRBJ2-7 TRBV27 - CASSRASGRNYEQYF TGTGCCAGCAGTCGAGCTAGCGGCCGAAACTACGAGCAGTACTTC
- TRBJ2-2 TRBV9 few CASSHEWQGTGELFF TGTGCCAGCAGCCACGAATGGCAGGGGACCGGGGAGCTGTTTTTT
- TRBJ2-7 TRBV2 once CASRREEATYEQYF TGTGCCAGCAGGAGGGAGGAGGCCACCTACGAGCAGTACTTC
TRBD2 TRBJ2-7 TRBV28 - CASSYPGTGLAASYEQYF TGTGCCAGCAGTTATCCAGGCACGGGACTAGCGGCCTCCTACGAGCAGTACTTC
TRBD1 TRBJ1-6 TRBV19 - CASSVDRGSYNSPLHF TGTGCCAGTAGTGTGGACAGGGGCTCCTATAATTCACCCCTCCACTTT
- TRBJ1-3 TRBV28 - CASNGYSPRSGNTIYF TGTGCCAGCAACGGGTACAGTCCCCGCTCTGGAAACACCATATATTTT
- TRBJ1-4 TRBV12-3/TRBV12-4 once CASSFEGREKLFF TGTGCCAGCAGTTTCGAGGGGAGAGAAAAACTGTTTTTT
- TRBJ1-4 TRBV7-6 - CASSLGSGDVGKLFF TGTGCCAGCAGCTTAGGTTCGGGGGACGTAGGAAAACTGTTTTTT
- TRBJ1-2 TRBV7-2 - CASSPRAGGYTF TGTGCCAGCAGCCCACGTGCCGGCGGCTACACCTTC
- TRBJ1-6 TRBV7-2 - CASSLSYGRQLHF TGTGCCAGCAGCTTATCATACGGCAGACAGCTCCACTTT
TRBD2 TRBJ2-3 TRBV11-1 - CASSLEAGVGDTQYF TGTGCCAGCAGCTTGGAGGCGGGAGTGGGGGATACGCAGTATTTT
- TRBJ2-7 TRBV9 - CASSVALASYEQYF TGTGCCAGCAGCGTAGCTCTTGCGTCCTACGAGCAGTACTTC
TRBD2 TRBJ2-3 TRBV19 - CASRETGLDQDTQYF TGTGCCAGTAGGGAAACGGGACTAGATCAAGATACGCAGTATTTT
TRBD2 TRBJ2-5 TRBV2 - CASTMTPSGLAGRETQYF TGTGCCAGCACTATGACACCCTCCGGACTAGCGGGAAGGGAGACCCAGTACTTC
TRBD2 TRBJ2-2 TRBV5-3 - CARSLAPSGMGGRGELFF TGTGCCAGAAGCTTGGCGCCTAGCGGGATGGGGGGCCGCGGGGAGCTGTTTTTT
- TRBJ2-3 TRBV5-1 - CASSLAGPTDTQYF TGCGCCAGCAGCTTGGCAGGGCCCACAGATACGCAGTATTTT
TRBD2 TRBJ2-5 TRBV19 - CASRSLAGDIVTQYF TGTGCCAGTAGGTCCCTAGCGGGAGATATTGTGACCCAGTACTTC
- TRBJ2-3 TRBV9 - CASSPERRATDTQYF TGTGCCAGCAGCCCCGAGCGCAGAGCGACAGATACGCAGTATTTT
- TRBJ1-1 TRBV11-3 few CASSLGPVTEAFF TGTGCCAGCAGCCTTGGACCGGTAACTGAAGCTTTCTTT